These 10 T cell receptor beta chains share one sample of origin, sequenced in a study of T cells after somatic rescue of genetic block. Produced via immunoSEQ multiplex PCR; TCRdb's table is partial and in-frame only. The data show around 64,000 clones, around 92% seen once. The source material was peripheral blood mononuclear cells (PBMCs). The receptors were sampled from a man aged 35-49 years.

CDR3 in DNA: TGTGCCAGCTCACCCGGCCAGGGGGCTGAAAAACTGTTTTTT. It specifies CASSPGQGAEKLFF. V is TRBV18 and J is TRBJ1-4; TRBD1 matches 8 bases. This CDR3 region has 14 residues. After removal of 3 bases from V and 7 bases from J, the junction contained 4 bases not matched to a gene. Looked up from germline, CDR1 is KGHSH and CDR2 is LQKENI.

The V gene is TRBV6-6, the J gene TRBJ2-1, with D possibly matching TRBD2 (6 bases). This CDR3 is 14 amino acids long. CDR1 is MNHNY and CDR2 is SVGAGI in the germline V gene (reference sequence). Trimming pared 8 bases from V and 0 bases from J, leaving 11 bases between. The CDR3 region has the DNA TGTGCCAGCTCCCTAGCGAGCTCCTACAATGAGCAGTTCTTC. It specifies CASSLASSYNEQFF.

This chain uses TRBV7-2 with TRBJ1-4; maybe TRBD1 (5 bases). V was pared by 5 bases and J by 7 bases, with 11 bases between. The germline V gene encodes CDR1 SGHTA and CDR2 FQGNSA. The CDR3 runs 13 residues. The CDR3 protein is CASSPRGPEKLFF. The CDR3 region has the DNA TGTGCCAGCAGCCCTCGGGGACCTGAAAAACTGTTTTTT.

The CDR3 loop is CAISDGGPKYNSPLHF. CDR3 sequence (DNA): TGTGCCATCAGTGATGGGGGACCGAAATATAATTCACCCCTCCACTTT. The V call is TRBV10-3, the J call TRBJ1-6; D is perhaps TRBD1 (5 bases). Germline CDR1 ENHRY, CDR2 SYGVKD. The germline V and J ends were trimmed by 3 bases and 4 bases, with 13 bases remaining between them. The CDR3 runs to 16 residues.

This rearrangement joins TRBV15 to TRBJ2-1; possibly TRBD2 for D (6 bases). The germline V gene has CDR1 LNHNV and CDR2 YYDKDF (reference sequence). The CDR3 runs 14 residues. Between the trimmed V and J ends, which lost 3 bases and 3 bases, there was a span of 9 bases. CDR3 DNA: TGTGCCACCAGCAGTAGCGGAGACTACAATGAGCAGTTCTTC. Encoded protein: CATSSSGDYNEQFF.

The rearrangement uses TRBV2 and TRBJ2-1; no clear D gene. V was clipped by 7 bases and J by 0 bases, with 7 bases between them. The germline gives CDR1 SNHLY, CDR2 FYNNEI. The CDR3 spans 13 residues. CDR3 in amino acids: CASKQSSYNEQFF. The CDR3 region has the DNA TGTGCCAGCAAACAGAGCTCCTACAATGAGCAGTTCTTC.

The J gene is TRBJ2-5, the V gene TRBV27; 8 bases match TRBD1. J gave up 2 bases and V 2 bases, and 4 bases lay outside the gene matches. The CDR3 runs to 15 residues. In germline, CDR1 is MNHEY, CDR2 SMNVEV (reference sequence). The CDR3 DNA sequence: TGTGCCAGCAGTTTACACCGACAGGGGCAAGAGACCCAGTACTTC. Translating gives CASSLHRQGQETQYF.

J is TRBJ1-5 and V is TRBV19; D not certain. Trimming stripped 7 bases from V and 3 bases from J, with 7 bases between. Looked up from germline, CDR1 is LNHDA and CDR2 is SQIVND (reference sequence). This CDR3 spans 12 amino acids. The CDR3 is CASTDHNQPQHF. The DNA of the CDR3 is TGTGCCAGTACGGACCACAATCAGCCCCAGCATTTT. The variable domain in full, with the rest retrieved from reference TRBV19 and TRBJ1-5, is DGGITQSPKYLFRKEGQNVTLSCEQNLNHDAMYWYRQDPGQGLRLIYYSQIVNDFQKGDIAEGYSVSREKKESFPLTVTSAQKNPTAFYLCASTDHNQPQHFGDGTRLSIL.

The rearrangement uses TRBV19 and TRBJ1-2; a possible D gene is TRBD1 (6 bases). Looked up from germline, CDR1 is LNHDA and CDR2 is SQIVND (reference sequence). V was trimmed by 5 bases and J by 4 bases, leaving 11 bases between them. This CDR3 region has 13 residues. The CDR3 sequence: CASSATGVYGYTF. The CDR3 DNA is TGTGCCAGTAGTGCGACAGGAGTCTATGGCTACACCTTC.

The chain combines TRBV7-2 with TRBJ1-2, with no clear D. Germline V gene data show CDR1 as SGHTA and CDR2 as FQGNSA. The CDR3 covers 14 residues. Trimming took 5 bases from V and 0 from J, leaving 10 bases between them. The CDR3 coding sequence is TGTGCCAGCAGCCAAGGGAATTCTAACTATGGCTACACCTTC. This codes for CASSQGNSNYGYTF.